Each of the 11 T cell receptor beta chains below was sequenced from the same sample in a study of blood T cell repertoires in COVID-19. Sequencing was performed with immunoSEQ multiplex PCR; in TCRdb, only in-frame clones are kept and a portion is missing. The data contain around 150,000 clones, roughly 87% of them singletons. What was sequenced was peripheral blood. Receptors originate from an older woman who had recovered from COVID-19.

The chain has TRBV5-1 and TRBJ2-3, with 11 bases aligning to TRBD1. The CDR3 runs 14 residues. With 4 bases clipped from V and 4 bases from J, the junction kept 2 bases outside the gene matches. The germline gives CDR1 SGHRS, CDR2 YFSETQ. The CDR3 DNA sequence: TGCGCCAGCAGCCAGGGACAGGGGGCAGATACGCAGTATTTT. Protein sequence: CASSQGQGADTQYF.

The chain recombines TRBV12-3 or TRBV12-4 with TRBJ2-5; TRBD1 matches at 7 bases. The CDR3 covers 13 residues. V was clipped by 7 bases and J by 4 bases; unmatched bases: 6. The CDR3 nucleotides are TGTGCCAGCACCGGGACAGACCGAGAGACCCAGTACTTC. This sequence encodes CASTGTDRETQYF.

This clone was recorded only once. This chain uses TRBV5-1 with TRBJ1-3; TRBD1 aligns across 10 bases. Germline V CDR1 and CDR2: SGHRS, YFSETQ. Trimming took 4 bases from V and 6 from J; bases not matched to a gene: 13. The CDR3 covers 17 residues. Here the CDR3 DNA reads TGCGCCAGCAGCAGTGCGCGCGAGGGACAGGGGAAAAACACCATATATTTT. This translates into CASSSAREGQGKNTIYF.

This chain joins TRBV5-4 and TRBJ2-7, with D possibly TRBD2 on 6 matching bases. Trimming took off 0 bases at V and 0 bases at J, with 10 bases between the two ends. Germline lookup yields CDR1 SGHNT and CDR2 YYREEE (reference sequence). The CDR3 loop spans 15 amino acids. The CDR3 spells CASSLGGGISYEQYF. CDR3 DNA: TGTGCCAGCAGCTTGGGAGGAGGGATCTCCTACGAGCAGTACTTC.

This clone appeared a few times. The CDR3 nucleotides are TGTGCCAGCAGCGTAAGAGGGAACGACGGAAACACCATATATTTT. This translates into CASSVRGNDGNTIYF. The chain uses TRBV9 and TRBJ1-3, with D unresolved. This CDR3 region has 15 residues. Looked up from germline, CDR1 is SGDLS and CDR2 is YYNGEE. Deletions cut 1 base from V and 4 bases from J, with 12 bases between.

CDR3 nucleotides: TGTGCCAGCAGCTACGGGACACAGCGTTCTAATGAAAAACTGTTTTTT. Its translation is CASSYGTQRSNEKLFF. The rearrangement links TRBV5-4 to TRBJ1-4; a weak D match, TRBD1 (6 bases). CDR3 length equals 16 residues. The germline V gene has CDR1 SGHNT and CDR2 YYREEE (reference sequence). Deletions cut 3 bases from V and 3 bases from J, with 15 bases between.

This chain connects TRBV7-6 to TRBJ2-3; TRBD1 aligns across 12 bases. With V trimmed by 5 bases and J by 3 bases, 9 bases remained unmatched. The V gene's germline CDR1 is SGHVS and CDR2 FNYEAQ. The CDR3 spans 17 residues. CDR3: CASSRTGTGGMTDTQYF. In DNA, the CDR3 is TGTGCCAGCAGCCGCACCGGGACAGGGGGCATGACAGATACGCAGTATTTT. Filled out from reference TRBV7-6 and TRBJ2-3, the complete variable domain reads GAGVSQSPRYKVTKRGQDVALRCDPISGHVSLYWYRQALGQGPEFLTYFNYEAQQDKSGLPNDRFSAERPEGSISTLTIQRTEQRDSAMYRCASSRTGTGGMTDTQYFGPGTRLTVL.

This chain uses TRBV4-1 with TRBJ1-5, with D unclear. The germline V gene encodes CDR1 MGHRA and CDR2 YSYEKL. The V end lost 4 bases, the J end lost 0 bases, and 10 bases lay between the germline ends. The CDR3 is 15 amino acids. CDR3 loop: CASSPWGVSNQPQHF. CDR3 bases: TGCGCCAGCAGCCCTTGGGGAGTTAGCAATCAGCCCCAGCATTTT.

In its sample, this clone was seen once. J is TRBJ2-1 and V is TRBV4-2; possibly TRBD2 for D (6 bases). This CDR3 has 15 amino acids. The germline V gene encodes CDR1 LGHNA and CDR2 YNFKEQ. V was shortened by 0 bases and J by 9 bases, with 15 bases between the two germline ends. The DNA for the CDR3 is TGTGCCAGCAGCCAAGAGGGGACTTCTTACGGTGAGCAGTTCTTC. Amino acids: CASSQEGTSYGEQFF.

This rearrangement joins TRBV29-1 to TRBJ1-2; maybe TRBD1 (6 bases). This CDR3 is 12 amino acids long. V shed 3 bases and J shed 7 bases, with 12 bases lying between them. The V gene's germline CDR1 is SQVTM and CDR2 ANQGSEA. As DNA, the CDR3 is TGCAGCGTTGAGGCAGGGGTGGGTGGCTACACCTTC. This sequence encodes CSVEAGVGGYTF.

J is TRBJ2-1 and V is TRBV6-4; D possibly corresponds to TRBD1 (6 bases). Germline assignment: CDR1 MRHNA and CDR2 SNTAGT. The CDR3 runs 14 residues. Deletions cut 6 bases from V and 8 bases from J, with 17 bases between. CDR3: CASSRQAVGYEQFF. As DNA, the CDR3 is TGTGCCAGCAGCAGACAGGCTGTTGGGTATGAGCAGTTCTTC.